This paragraph covers one T cell receptor (beta chain) sequence. Its antigen is not known. This specimen comes from a study of human T cells and chemical hapten exposure. Study overall: Reading of the patch tests, which applied 0.01% DPC to the upper back, occurred at 6 days.

Study-wide results and limits: Expanded TCR sets contained significantly more large CDR3 similarity clusters than controls. Patch test scores rose with PT1 expanded TCR counts, a positive correlation.

Time point reported: patch test 1, 2 weeks after DPC sensitization. This sample's treatment: therapeutic diphenylcyclopropenone sensitization with weekly scalp DPC. Donation of samples came from alopecia patients who were 18 to 70 years old and suitable for DPC. TCRdb passed the RACE reads through MiXCR, listing each CDR3 protein once. This table has approximately 110,000 distinct CDR3 sequences, 9.5% to 11% appearing once. The clonotype was recovered from a woman aged 40 to 55 with alopecia areata. Some clones in this sample may be carry-over from other donors' samples. Sample: whole blood, taken in connection with sensitization to the hapten diphenylcyclopropenone (DPC).

CDR3 nucleotide sequence: TGTGCCAGCACCCCCAGGGGCAGGGGGACCAATCAGCCCCAGCATTTT. Protein product: CASTPRGRGTNQPQHF. V and J are TRBV6-2 or TRBV6-3 and TRBJ1-5; TRBD1 matches 7 bases. The CDR3 contains 16 residues. V shed 7 bases and J 3 bases; nucleotides not matched to a gene: 12. Germline loops: CDR1 MNHEY, CDR2 SVGEGT.